A single sample gave rise to the 20 T cell receptor beta chains below, sequenced in a study of identical twins. TCRdb re-analysed the 5' RACE reads in MiXCR, keeping a single row per CDR3 protein. The sample has some 1,700,000 distinct CDR3 sequences; more than 30% are singletons. The sequenced sample consisted of cord blood. The receptors stem from a newborn girl in good health.

The chain's CDR3 is CASRPSGTSGFHEQFF. CDR3 bases: TGTGCCAGCAGGCCATCCGGGACTAGCGGTTTTCATGAGCAGTTCTTC. The chain carries TRBV12-3 or TRBV12-4 and TRBJ2-1; TRBD2 matches at 11 bases. J gave up 8 bases and V 6 bases, and 12 bases lay outside the gene matches. The CDR3 covers 16 residues.

This clonotype appeared once. This chain joins TRBV24-1 and TRBJ1-2; a weak D match, TRBD1 (5 bases). The CDR3 covers 13 residues. The ends were cut back, 3 bases at V and 8 bases at J, with 12 bases in the middle. The V gene's germline CDR1 is KGHDR and CDR2 SFDVKD. The CDR3 region is CATSDDSLGGYTF. CDR3 in DNA: TGTGCCACCAGTGATGACAGCCTCGGGGGCTACACCTTC.

The V call is TRBV29-1, the J call TRBJ1-2; TRBD1 might be the D (5 bases). V gave up 6 bases and J gave up 5 bases, with 16 bases separating them. The CDR3 has 13 residues. The germline V gene encodes CDR1 SQVTM and CDR2 ANQGSEA. In DNA form, the CDR3 reads TGCAGCGTCGCCGGCAGGGTAGGATATGGCTACACCTTC. Protein: CSVAGRVGYGYTF.

V and J are TRBV10-3 and TRBJ2-5; TRBD2 matches at 12 bases. The end of the DNA aligns better with TRBJ2-7, so the J call may be wrong. Germline lookup yields CDR1 ENHRY and CDR2 SYGVKD. The CDR3 is 14 amino acids. This CDR3 is CAISQTSGSYEQYF. CDR3 DNA: TGTGCCATCAGCCAGACTAGCGGGAGCTACGAGCAGTACTTC.

The chain combines TRBV20-1 with TRBJ2-7; D is possibly TRBD2 (6 bases). The germline CDR1 and CDR2 sequences are DFQATT and SNEGSKA (reference sequence). The CDR3 has 13 amino acids. V was shortened by 3 bases and J by 1 base, with 10 bases between the two germline ends. The CDR3 loop reads CSASVAESYEQYF. The DNA for the CDR3 is TGCAGTGCTAGTGTAGCGGAGTCCTACGAGCAGTACTTC.

This chain uses TRBV21-1 with TRBJ2-7. TRBV21-1 is shown as a pseudogene. The CDR3 is 15 residues long. The CDR3 sequence: CASSKVPGSLYEQYF. The CDR3 nucleotides read TGTGCCAGCAGCAAAGTCCCAGGTTCCCTCTACGAGCAGTACTTC.

This clonotype occurred a few times. This rearrangement joins TRBV28 to TRBJ2-7; D is undetermined. The CDR3 spans 14 residues. Trimming cost V 2 bases and J 2 bases, with 10 bases left between them. Per germline, CDR1 MDHEN and CDR2 SYDVKM. The CDR3 spells CASSLVLGPYEQYF. CDR3 nucleotides: TGTGCCAGCAGTTTAGTCCTAGGGCCCTACGAGCAGTACTTC. The complete variable domain, with remaining parts taken from reference TRBV28 and TRBJ2-7, reads DVKVTQSSRYLVKRTGEKVFLECVQDMDHENMFWYRQDPGLGLRLIYFSYDVKMKEKGDIPEGYSVSREKKERFSLILESASTNQTSMYLCASSLVLGPYEQYFGPGTRLTVT.

The chain uses TRBV6-6 and TRBJ2-4; D is possibly TRBD1 (6 bases). The J call may not be correct, given that the DNA end is closer to TRBJ2-7. CDR1 MNHNY and CDR2 SVGAGI come from the germline V gene (reference sequence). This CDR3 is 16 amino acids long. The CDR3 nucleotides are TGTGCCAGCTCACATCAGCCCGCATTCAGGGGCTACGAGCAGTACTTC. Its protein is CASSHQPAFRGYEQYF.

This clonotype was observed many times. This sequence joins TRBV20-1 and TRBJ2-3, with a weak D call TRBD1 (5 bases). The CDR3 sequence is 14 residues long. V gave up 1 base and J gave up 0 bases, with 8 bases separating them. Per germline, CDR1 DFQATT and CDR2 SNEGSKA (reference sequence). The CDR3 region is CSARGGGSTDTQYF. The CDR3 coding sequence is TGCAGTGCTAGAGGGGGCGGTAGCACAGATACGCAGTATTTT.

This chain links TRBV20-1 with TRBJ2-2; the D is unclear. Germline CDR1 reads DFQATT; CDR2 reads SNEGSKA (reference sequence). With 0 bases removed from V and 1 base from J, the gap between germline ends came to 9 bases. The CDR3 extends over 15 amino acids. As DNA, the CDR3 is TGCAGTGCTAGAGAGAGGAGTCTGAACACCGGGGAGCTGTTTTTT. It encodes CSARERSLNTGELFF.

This clonotype has more than one count but fewer than ten. V and J are TRBV7-2 and TRBJ2-7, with D tentatively TRBD2 (5 bases). Germline values: CDR1 SGHTA, CDR2 FQGNSA. The CDR3 runs to 15 residues. V lost 3 bases to trimming and J lost 2 bases, with 14 bases between them. The CDR3 protein is CASSFIGERTYEQYF. As DNA, the CDR3 is TGTGCCAGCAGCTTTATTGGGGAGAGAACCTACGAGCAGTACTTC.

The chain couples TRBV24-1 to TRBJ2-1, with a weak D call TRBD1 (6 bases). With 4 bases removed from V and 3 bases from J, the gap between germline ends came to 9 bases. The CDR3 has 14 residues. The germline gives CDR1 KGHDR, CDR2 SFDVKD. The CDR3 region has the DNA TGTGCCACCAGTGACAGGGGATACTACAATGAGCAGTTCTTC. As protein: CATSDRGYYNEQFF.

This clonotype has just a few counts. The chain couples TRBV2 to TRBJ2-1, with 7 positions matching TRBD2. V lost 4 bases, J lost 1 base, and 7 bases stayed unmatched. The germline gives CDR1 SNHLY, CDR2 FYNNEI. CDR3 length: 16 amino acids. The CDR3 DNA reads as TGTGCCAGCAGTGCATGGGGAGCGGGGTCCTACAATGAGCAGTTCTTC. Protein product: CASSAWGAGSYNEQFF.

The V gene is TRBV12-3 or TRBV12-4, the J gene TRBJ2-2; D gene uncertain. V lost 8 bases to trimming and J lost 7 bases, with 11 bases between them. The length of the CDR3 is 12 residues. CDR3 in DNA: TGTGCCAGCTCGACTGGTGGCGGGGAGCTGTTTTTT. This translates into CASSTGGGELFF.

The chain combines TRBV7-2 with TRBJ2-4; 7 positions agree with TRBD1. The DNA end is a closer match to TRBJ2-7, so the J assignment may be wrong. CDR1 SGHTA and CDR2 FQGNSA come from the germline V gene. The CDR3 has 14 amino acids. The CDR3 here is CASSVQGEAYEQYF. In DNA, the CDR3 is TGTGCCAGCAGCGTTCAGGGGGAAGCCTACGAGCAGTACTTC.

This clonotype was seen more than once but under ten times. The chain employs TRBV11-2 and TRBJ1-4; tentatively, D is TRBD1 (6 bases). The CDR3 spans 16 residues. Germline V gene sequence: CDR1 SGHAT, CDR2 FQNNGV. V shed 5 bases and J shed 4 bases, with 17 bases lying between them. The CDR3 DNA is TGTGCCAGCAGCAATATCATACGGGGGCGTAATGAAAAACTGTTTTTT. Translation gives CASSNIIRGRNEKLFF.

The rearrangement joins TRBV3-1 to TRBJ2-1, with 7 bases matching TRBD2. CDR1 LGHDT and CDR2 YNNKEL come from the germline V gene (reference sequence). V lost 6 bases, J lost 6 bases, and 8 bases stayed unmatched. The CDR3 runs 14 residues. CDR3 protein: CASSAGLGSNEQFF. The CDR3 DNA reads as TGTGCCAGCAGTGCCGGACTAGGGAGCAATGAGCAGTTCTTC.

The chain has TRBV6-6 and TRBJ2-4; D perhaps matches TRBD1 (5 bases). Gene TRBJ2-7 matches the end of the DNA better, so the J call may be wrong. CDR1 MNHNY and CDR2 SVGAGI come from the germline V gene (reference sequence). CDR3 length: 13 residues. The DNA for the CDR3 is TGTGCCAGCAGTACAGCGCAGGGCTACGAGCAGTACTTC. Encoded protein: CASSTAQGYEQYF.

The V call is TRBV5-1, the J call TRBJ2-2, with 7 bases matching TRBD1. Germline CDR1 reads SGHRS; CDR2 reads YFSETQ. V dropped 4 bases and J dropped 5; count of bases not matched to a gene: 11. The CDR3 has 16 amino acids. The CDR3 DNA sequence: TGCGCCAGCAGCGACTCCGGGACAGTTGCTACCGGGGAGCTGTTTTTT. Its protein is CASSDSGTVATGELFF.

Note on this clonotype: An end of the junction does not agree with germline; a read error may underlie this. J is TRBJ2-1 and V is TRBV13, with 12 bases fitting TRBD2. Germline V gene sequence: CDR1 PRHDT, CDR2 FYEKMQ (reference sequence). This CDR3 has 16 amino acids. Here the CDR3 DNA reads TGTGTCAGCAGCCCCCCTAGCGGGAGGGCCACAAATGAGCAGTTCTTC. It specifies CVSSPPSGRATNEQFF.